The sample holds a few counts of the clone carrying this T cell receptor beta chain. The antigen is unknown. V shed 4 bases, J shed 4 bases, and the junction held 4 bases outside the gene matches. CDR1 and CDR2 (germline): SEHNR, FQNEAQ (reference sequence). The CDR3 loop spans 15 amino acids. Then a second PCR, running roughly 7 to 11 cycles, was carried out with a sample-barcoded 5' primer and a J-beta primer mix. TCRdb used MiXCR to reprocess the 5' RACE reads, holding one entry per CDR3 protein. The repertoire includes more than 1,400,000 distinct CDR3 sequences, approximately 38% of them detected once, and 7.9% sits in the top ten. The source of the sample is a study of blood T cells in healthy people across ages. Study-wide points: The study found more naive CD4+ cells and higher diversity in long-lived than aged donors. Researchers said unsorted PBMCs prevented a conclusive naive versus antigen-experienced comparison.

Source material: blood. The gene calls are TRBV7-9 and TRBJ1-5; 10 positions agree with TRBD1. This TCR was sampled from a woman aged 18-29 years in good health. CDR3 amino acids: CASSSGQGINQPQHF. The DNA for the CDR3 is TGTGCCAGCAGCTCGGGACAGGGGATTAATCAGCCCCAGCATTTT.